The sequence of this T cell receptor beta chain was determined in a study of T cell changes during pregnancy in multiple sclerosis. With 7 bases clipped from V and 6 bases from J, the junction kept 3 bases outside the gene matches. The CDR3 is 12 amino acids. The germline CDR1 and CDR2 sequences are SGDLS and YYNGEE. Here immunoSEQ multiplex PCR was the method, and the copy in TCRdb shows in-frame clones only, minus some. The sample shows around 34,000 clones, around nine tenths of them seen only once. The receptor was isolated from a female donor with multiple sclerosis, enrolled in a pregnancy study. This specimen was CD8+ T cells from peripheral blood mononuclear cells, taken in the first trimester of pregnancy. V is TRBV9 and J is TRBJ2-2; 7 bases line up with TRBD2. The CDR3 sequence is CASGRAAGELFF. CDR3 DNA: TGTGCCAGCGGGAGGGCCGCCGGGGAGCTGTTTTTT.